Below, 13 T cell receptor beta chains from the same sample are listed, as sequenced in a study of blood T cell repertoires in COVID-19. Sequencing was performed with immunoSEQ multiplex PCR; in TCRdb, only in-frame clones are kept and a portion is missing. The sample has around 370,000 clones; around nine tenths are singletons. Material for sequencing was peripheral blood. The receptors were sampled from a woman between 18 and 29 years old who had recovered from COVID-19.

The rearrangement uses TRBV7-8 and TRBJ2-1; 7 nucleotides agree with TRBD1. In germline, CDR1 is SGHVS, CDR2 FQNEAQ. This CDR3 has 16 residues. Trimming took 2 bases from V and 3 from J; bases not matched to a gene: 7. CDR3 sequence: CASSLPRTGNYNEQFF. In nucleotides, the CDR3 is TGTGCCAGCAGCTTACCGAGGACAGGTAACTACAATGAGCAGTTCTTC.

This clone was detected many times. V usage is TRBV7-9 and J usage is TRBJ1-1, with 7 bases fitting TRBD1. J lost 11 bases, V lost 1 base, and 13 bases had no gene match. From germline, CDR1 is SEHNR and CDR2 FQNEAQ (reference sequence). The CDR3 is 15 residues long. CDR3: CASSLDPGTALVAFF. The CDR3 DNA reads as TGTGCCAGCAGCTTAGATCCGGGGACAGCGCTGGTGGCTTTCTTT. Using reference TRBV7-9 and TRBJ1-1 for the parts outside the CDR3, the full variable domain is DTGVSQNPRHKITKRGQNVTFRCDPISEHNRLYWYRQTLGQGPEFLTYFQNEAQLEKSRLLSDRFSAERPKGSFSTLEIQRTEQGDSAMYLCASSLDPGTALVAFFGQGTRLTVV.

V and J are TRBV29-1 and TRBJ2-1, with D perhaps TRBD2 (6 bases). The CDR3 covers 12 residues. The V and J ends lost 8 bases and 5 bases respectively, with 13 bases between them. Germline V gene sequence: CDR1 SQVTM, CDR2 ANQGSEA. CDR3 sequence reads: CSPRTTNNEQFF. The CDR3 DNA reads TGCAGCCCTCGGACTACCAACAATGAGCAGTTCTTC.

This chain joins TRBV7-2 and TRBJ2-1, with a tentative D call TRBD2 (5 bases). Germline CDR1 reads SGHTA; CDR2 reads FQGNSA. Trimming removed 1 base at V and 4 bases at J, with 11 bases between. The CDR3 length is 15 residues. This CDR3 reads CASSLGVAQYNEQFF. CDR3 DNA: TGTGCCAGCAGCTTAGGGGTAGCGCAATACAATGAGCAGTTCTTC.

The CDR3 nucleotides are TGTGCCAGCAGTCGGGGGGGCTCGTATGGCTACACCTTC. Its translation is CASSRGGSYGYTF. V and J are TRBV12-3 or TRBV12-4 and TRBJ1-2, with D maybe TRBD1 (6 bases). Between the trimmed V and J ends, which lost 5 bases and 5 bases, there was a span of 12 bases. The CDR3 sequence is 13 residues long.

The V gene is TRBV30, the J gene TRBJ1-4, with a weak D call TRBD1 (5 bases). Germline loops: CDR1 GTSNPN, CDR2 SVGIG (reference sequence). The V end was cut by 0 bases, the J end by 7 bases, with 12 bases between. The CDR3 contains 14 residues. CDR3 loop: CAWSVLGTPEKLFF. The CDR3 DNA follows: TGTGCCTGGAGTGTACTGGGGACTCCTGAAAAACTGTTTTTT.

The chain uses TRBV28 and TRBJ1-2; D may be TRBD1 (6 bases). CDR1 MDHEN and CDR2 SYDVKM come from the germline V gene. The CDR3 extends over 12 amino acids. The V end lost 6 bases, the J end lost 8 bases, and 13 bases lay between the germline ends. CDR3 DNA: TGTGCCAGCAGGCTGAACAGGGACGGCTACACCTTC. Translating it yields CASRLNRDGYTF.

The V gene is TRBV6-5, the J gene TRBJ1-5, with unresolved D. V was pared by 6 bases and J by 2 bases, with 8 bases between. CDR3 length equals 13 residues. Germline values: CDR1 MNHEY, CDR2 SVGAGI. The CDR3 coding sequence is TGTGCCAGCAGCCCCACGGGCAATCAGCCCCAGCATTTT. Translated: CASSPTGNQPQHF.

V and J are TRBV11-2 and TRBJ1-2; no clear D. The CDR3 length is 15 residues. V was cut by 2 bases and J by 4 bases, with 14 bases left in between. CDR1 SGHAT and CDR2 FQNNGV come from the germline V gene. CDR3 bases: TGTGCCAGCAGCTTATTGGGCAGCCCGGTCTATGGCTACACCTTC. Its translation: CASSLLGSPVYGYTF. Using reference TRBV11-2 and TRBJ1-2 for the parts outside the CDR3, the full variable domain is EAGVAQSPRYKIIEKRQSVAFWCNPISGHATLYWYQQILGQGPKLLIQFQNNGVVDDSQLPKDRFSAERLKGVDSTLKIQPAKLEDSAVYLCASSLLGSPVYGYTFGSGTRLTVV.

To note about this clone: Other DNA sequences in the same sample also yield this CDR3. The chain is built from TRBV27 and TRBJ2-5, with 13 bases that match TRBD2. V dropped 5 bases and J dropped 5; count of bases not matched to a gene: 8. CDR1 and CDR2 (germline): MNHEY, SMNVEV (reference sequence). The CDR3 has 16 amino acids. The CDR3 is CASSPGLAGVGETQYF. The CDR3 DNA follows: TGTGCCAGCAGTCCAGGACTAGCGGGAGTCGGGGAGACCCAGTACTTC.

V and J are TRBV18 and TRBJ2-1; 15 bases match TRBD2. The CDR3 has 19 amino acids. Germline assignment: CDR1 KGHSH and CDR2 LQKENI. V was clipped by 0 bases and J by 7 bases; unmatched bases: 10. CDR3: CASSPPGLAGGLIVNEQFF. In DNA form, the CDR3 reads TGTGCCAGCTCACCACCGGGACTAGCGGGAGGTCTAATAGTAAATGAGCAGTTCTTC.

V usage is TRBV7-8 and J usage is TRBJ2-4, with 11 bases aligning to TRBD2. J was trimmed by 6 bases and V by 5 bases; bases with no gene match: 6. This CDR3 is 15 amino acids long. From germline, CDR1 is SGHVS and CDR2 FQNEAQ. The CDR3 reads CASSHELAGVNIQYF. For the CDR3, the DNA is TGTGCCAGCAGCCACGAACTAGCGGGAGTAAACATTCAGTACTTC.

The CDR3 reads CASSPLAGLQETQYF. The CDR3 bases are TGTGCCAGCAGCCCCTTAGCGGGGCTCCAAGAGACCCAGTACTTC. The chain has TRBV7-7 and TRBJ2-5; 8 bases match TRBD2. CDR1 SSHAT and CDR2 FNYEAQ come from the germline V gene (reference sequence). The junction had 6 bases not matched to a gene; V was cut back by 5 bases and J by 1 base. The CDR3 is 15 amino acids.